This T cell receptor (beta chain) was recorded in a study of patients and donors after allogeneic stem cell transplantation. This clonotype appeared a few times. V lost 2 bases, J lost 0 bases, and 4 bases stayed unmatched. CDR1 is ENHRY, CDR2 SYGVKD, per germline. The CDR3 has 17 amino acids. TCRdb passed the RT-PCR reads through MiXCR, listing each CDR3 protein once. The table shows roughly 940,000 distinct CDR3 sequences, with about a sixth occurring only once. The receptor was derived from a human donor who was either an allogeneic HSCT recipient or a stem cell or donor lymphocyte infusion donor (not recorded which). It is not recorded whose cells these are; they may come from a transplant donor. The source material was blood, either unsorted or a sorted T cell fraction (not recorded which). This chain links TRBV10-3 with TRBJ2-1; 10 bases are a match to TRBD2. CDR3 region: CAISEKASGGSYNEQFF. CDR3 nucleotides: TGTGCCATCAGTGAGAAGGCTAGCGGGGGCTCCTACAATGAGCAGTTCTTC.